Only a few counts were recorded for the clone carrying this TCR beta chain. Its specificity is not known. Time point given: patch test 2, 6 weeks after DPC sensitization. The treatment here: therapeutic diphenylcyclopropenone sensitization with weekly scalp DPC. Alopecia patients, 18 to 70 years old and DPC-suitable, served as donors. These data come from a study of human T cells and chemical hapten exposure. Looking at the study overall: Across the whole study, which lasted 20 to 30 weeks, patients were given diphenylcyclopropenone on the scalp once a week. The study, taken as a whole, reports: Counts of TCRs above 1 in 1000 frequency stayed unchanged with DPC sensitization.

Unique molecular identifiers were attached to individual cDNA molecules within the library. TCRdb re-called the RACE reads with MiXCR, one entry per CDR3 protein. The profile covers 75,000 to 90,000 distinct CDR3 sequences, with roughly 10% appearing a single time and around 5% taken by the ten largest. The germline CDR1 and CDR2 sequences are SNHLY and FYNNEI. This CDR3 spans 17 amino acids. The germline V and J ends were trimmed by 0 bases and 3 bases, with 18 bases remaining between them. This sequence was found in a woman aged 50 to 60 with alopecia areata. Some clones in this sample may be carry-over from other donors' samples. The material was whole blood, obtained in connection with sensitization to the hapten diphenylcyclopropenone (DPC). The chain couples TRBV2 to TRBJ2-7; possibly TRBD2 for D (5 bases). Here the CDR3 reads CASSEAMATERHYEQYF. The CDR3, as DNA: TGTGCCAGCAGTGAAGCGATGGCGACGGAGCGGCACTACGAGCAGTACTTC.